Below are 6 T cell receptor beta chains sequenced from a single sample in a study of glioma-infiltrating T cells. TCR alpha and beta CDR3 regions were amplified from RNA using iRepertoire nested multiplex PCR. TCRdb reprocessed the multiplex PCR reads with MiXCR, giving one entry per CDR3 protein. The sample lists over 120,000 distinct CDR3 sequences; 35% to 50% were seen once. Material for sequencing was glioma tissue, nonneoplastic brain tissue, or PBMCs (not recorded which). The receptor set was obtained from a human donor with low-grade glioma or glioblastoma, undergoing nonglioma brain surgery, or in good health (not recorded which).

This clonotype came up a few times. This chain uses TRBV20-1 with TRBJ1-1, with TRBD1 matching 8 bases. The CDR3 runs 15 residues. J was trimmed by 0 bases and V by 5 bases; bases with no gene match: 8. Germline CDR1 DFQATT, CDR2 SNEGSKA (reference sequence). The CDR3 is CSAPDRDRMNTEAFF. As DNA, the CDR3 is TGCAGTGCTCCAGATCGGGACAGGATGAACACTGAAGCTTTCTTT.

CDR3 residues: CASSETTASGNTIYF. The CDR3 DNA is TGCGCCAGCAGTGAGACCACAGCCTCTGGAAACACCATATATTTT. The chain combines TRBV10-2 with TRBJ1-3; D is uncertain. Trimming took 2 bases from V and 0 from J, leaving 8 bases between them. Germline V gene lookup returns CDR1 WSHSY and CDR2 SAAADI. The CDR3 is 15 residues long.

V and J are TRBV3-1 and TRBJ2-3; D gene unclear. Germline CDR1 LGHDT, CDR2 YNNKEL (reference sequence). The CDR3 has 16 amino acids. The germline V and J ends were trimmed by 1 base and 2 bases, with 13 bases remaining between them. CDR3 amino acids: CASSQGASSLTDTQYF. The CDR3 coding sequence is TGTGCCAGCAGCCAAGGGGCGAGTTCCCTCACAGATACGCAGTATTTT.

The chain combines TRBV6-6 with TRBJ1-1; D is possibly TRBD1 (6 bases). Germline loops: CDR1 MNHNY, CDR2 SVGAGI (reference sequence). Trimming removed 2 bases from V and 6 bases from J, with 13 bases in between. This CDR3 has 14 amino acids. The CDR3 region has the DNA TGTGCCAGCAGTTACGACAGGTTAACCTCTGAAGCTTTCTTT. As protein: CASSYDRLTSEAFF.

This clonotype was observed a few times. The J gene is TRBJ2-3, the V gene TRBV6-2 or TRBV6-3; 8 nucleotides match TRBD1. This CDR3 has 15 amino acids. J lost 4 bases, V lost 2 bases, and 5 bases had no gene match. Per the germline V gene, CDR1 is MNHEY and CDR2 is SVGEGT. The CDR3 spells CASSYDPQGADTQYF. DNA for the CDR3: TGTGCCAGCAGTTACGACCCACAGGGGGCAGATACGCAGTATTTT.

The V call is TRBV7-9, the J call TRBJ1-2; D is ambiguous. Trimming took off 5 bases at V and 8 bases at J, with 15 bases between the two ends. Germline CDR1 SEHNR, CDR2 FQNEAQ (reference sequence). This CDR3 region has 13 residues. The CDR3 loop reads CASSGFNELGYTF. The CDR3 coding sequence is TGTGCCAGCAGCGGTTTCAATGAGCTCGGCTACACCTTC.